These 16 T cell receptor beta chains share one sample of origin, sequenced in a study of T cell responses to AZD1222 COVID-19 vaccine. Data came from immunoSEQ multiplex PCR; TCRdb stores just in-frame clones and leaves some out. The sample lists 140,000 to 150,000 clones, over 75% seen once, with roughly 1.7% in the top ten. The source material was peripheral blood, sampled on day 0 of AZD1222 vaccination. The receptors shown here come from an adult in good health.

The chain uses TRBV5-3 and TRBJ1-5, with no clear D. TRBV5-3 is flagged as an ORF with uncertain function. The CDR3 length is 15 residues. The V gene lost 4 bases and the J gene lost 2 bases, with 13 bases spanning the gap. The CDR3 sequence is CARSPQGICNQPQHF. DNA of the CDR3: TGTGCCAGAAGCCCTCAAGGGATATGCAATCAGCCCCAGCATTTT.

The chain uses TRBV9 and TRBJ1-1; 7 nucleotides line up with TRBD1. CDR1 SGDLS and CDR2 YYNGEE come from the germline V gene. V lost 3 bases and J lost 1; bases outside the gene matches: 3. CDR3 size: 14 residues. This CDR3 reads CASSGTGENTEAFF. The CDR3 coding sequence is TGTGCCAGCAGCGGTACAGGGGAGAACACTGAAGCTTTCTTT. Together with reference TRBV9 and TRBJ1-1, the CDR3 gives the full variable domain: DSGVTQTPKHLITATGQRVTLRCSPRSGDLSVYWYQQSLDQGLQFLIQYYNGEERAKGNILERFSAQQFPDLHSELNLSSLELGDSALYFCASSGTGENTEAFFGQGTRLTVV.

This clone was seen once. The chain carries TRBV19 and TRBJ2-1; 9 bases line up with TRBD1. V shed 7 bases, J shed 8 bases, and the junction held 12 bases outside the gene matches. The CDR3 sequence is 15 residues long. The germline CDR1 and CDR2 sequences are LNHDA and SQIVND (reference sequence). CDR3 protein: CASTAYRGQGDEQFF. CDR3 DNA: TGTGCCAGTACCGCTTACAGGGGGCAAGGCGATGAGCAGTTCTTC.

The V call is TRBV7-6, the J call TRBJ2-5; 9 nucleotides line up with TRBD1. The germline CDR1 and CDR2 sequences are SGHVS and FNYEAQ. V lost 1 base and J lost 5; bases outside the gene matches: 8. The CDR3 sequence is 16 residues long. The CDR3, as DNA: TGTGCCAGCAGCTTAGAGGATCCGGGACAGGGCGAGACCCAGTACTTC. Translated, it gives CASSLEDPGQGETQYF.

V usage is TRBV6-5 and J usage is TRBJ1-2, with 9 bases identical to TRBD1. V trimming: 6 bases; J trimming: 5 bases; junction bases outside the gene matches: 4. Looked up from germline, CDR1 is MNHEY and CDR2 is SVGAGI. There are 13 residues in the CDR3. DNA of the CDR3: TGTGCCAGCAGCCACGGACAGGGGTATGGCTACACCTTC. Protein product: CASSHGQGYGYTF.

The J gene is TRBJ1-3, the V gene TRBV6-6; maybe TRBD1 (5 bases). The CDR3 loop spans 13 amino acids. The V and J ends lost 6 bases and 5 bases respectively, with 11 bases between them. The germline gives CDR1 MNHNY, CDR2 SVGAGI (reference sequence). CDR3 residues: CASSQQGRNTIYF. CDR3 in DNA: TGTGCCAGCAGCCAGCAGGGTAGAAACACCATATATTTT.

In nucleotides, the CDR3 is TGTGCCAGCAGTGCCTCACTTTGGGGAAGCTATAGCAATGAGCAGTTCTTC. This gives the protein CASSASLWGSYSNEQFF. The genes are TRBV25-1 and TRBJ2-1; D gene ambiguous. This CDR3 has 17 residues. Germline V gene data show CDR1 as MGHDK and CDR2 as SYGVNS. Trimming pared 4 bases from V and 6 bases from J, leaving 22 bases between.

This chain connects TRBV19 to TRBJ2-1; D remains ambiguous. Germline V gene data show CDR1 as LNHDA and CDR2 as SQIVND (reference sequence). V lost 3 bases, J lost 5 bases, and 11 bases lay in between. The CDR3 runs 14 residues. CDR3 bases: TGTGCCAGTAGTATTCAACGTTACAACAATGAGCAGTTCTTC. Residues: CASSIQRYNNEQFF. Looking up the rest from reference TRBV19 and TRBJ2-1 gives the full variable domain: DGGITQSPKYLFRKEGQNVTLSCEQNLNHDAMYWYRQDPGQGLRLIYYSQIVNDFQKGDIAEGYSVSREKKESFPLTVTSAQKNPTAFYLCASSIQRYNNEQFFGPGTRLTVL.

The J gene is TRBJ1-1, the V gene TRBV6-5; D remains ambiguous. Germline values: CDR1 MNHEY, CDR2 SVGAGI. The V end lost 6 bases, the J end lost 4 bases, and 15 bases lay between the germline ends. This CDR3 comprises 14 residues. CDR3 amino acids: CASRNQVPTTEAFF. The CDR3 DNA is TGTGCCAGCAGAAACCAGGTTCCGACCACTGAAGCTTTCTTT.

The chain couples TRBV7-8 to TRBJ1-2; the D gene is possibly TRBD1 (6 bases). The V end was cut by 1 base, the J end by 7 bases, with 13 bases between. This CDR3 has 14 residues. CDR1 SGHVS and CDR2 FQNEAQ come from the germline V gene. The CDR3 coding sequence is TGTGCCAGCAGCTTAGTGGTGGGGGCGGGTGGCTACACCTTC. Its protein product is CASSLVVGAGGYTF. The entire variable domain, with the rest obtained from reference TRBV7-8 and TRBJ1-2, is as follows: GAGVSQSPRYKVAKRGQDVALRCDPISGHVSLFWYQQALGQGPEFLTYFQNEAQLDKSGLPSDRFFAERPEGSVSTLKIQRTQQEDSAVYLCASSLVVGAGGYTFGSGTRLTVV.

This chain joins TRBV15 and TRBJ1-1, with no clear D. Germline values: CDR1 LNHNV, CDR2 YYDKDF (reference sequence). CDR3 length equals 17 residues. Trimming took 0 bases from V and 0 from J, leaving 14 bases between them. The CDR3 here is CATSRDYRRQMNTEAFF. CDR3 sequence (DNA): TGTGCCACCAGCAGAGATTACCGTCGACAAATGAACACTGAAGCTTTCTTT.

The V and J genes are TRBV7-2 and TRBJ2-1, with TRBD2 as a possible D gene (6 bases). Germline CDR1 and CDR2: SGHTA and FQGNSA. The CDR3 is 14 amino acids. The V gene lost 5 bases and the J gene lost 6 bases, with 14 bases spanning the gap. The CDR3 loop reads CASSRRGDLNEQFF. CDR3 DNA: TGTGCCAGCAGCCGGCGGGGAGACCTCAATGAGCAGTTCTTC. The whole variable domain, filled in from reference TRBV7-2 and TRBJ2-1, reads GAGVSQSPSNKVTEKGKDVELRCDPISGHTALYWYRQSLGQGLEFLIYFQGNSAPDKSGLPSDRFSAERTGGSVSTLTIQRTQQEDSAVYLCASSRRGDLNEQFFGPGTRLTVL.

The V and J genes are TRBV4-1 and TRBJ1-5; D is unresolved. The CDR3 covers 13 residues. V lost 0 bases to trimming and J lost 7 bases, with 7 bases between them. From germline, CDR1 is MGHRA and CDR2 YSYEKL. The CDR3 DNA reads TGCGCCAGCAGCCAAGATCTGGGCCAGCCCCAGCATTTT. Its translation is CASSQDLGQPQHF.

The rearrangement joins TRBV29-1 to TRBJ1-2, with TRBD1 identical over 9 bases. The CDR3 is 13 amino acids. Germline V gives CDR1 SQVTM, CDR2 ANQGSEA. V lost 7 bases to trimming and J lost 8 bases; unmatched junction nucleotides: 11. CDR3: CSALGGQGGGYTF. CDR3 coding DNA: TGCAGCGCTCTAGGGGGACAGGGCGGCGGCTACACCTTC.

The chain combines TRBV7-2 with TRBJ2-1, with D perhaps TRBD1 (6 bases). The CDR3 is 14 residues long. The V gene's germline CDR1 is SGHTA and CDR2 FQGNSA. V dropped 0 bases and J dropped 4 bases, with 7 bases sitting between them. Here the CDR3 DNA reads TGTGCCAGCAGCTTAGCGAGGGGGTACAATGAGCAGTTCTTC. Residues: CASSLARGYNEQFF.

The rearrangement links TRBV5-5 to TRBJ2-7; 8 bases map to TRBD1. The V gene's germline CDR1 is SGHKS and CDR2 YYEKEE (reference sequence). V shed 1 base, J shed 0 bases, and the junction held 3 bases outside the gene matches. The CDR3 extends over 15 amino acids. As DNA, the CDR3 is TGTGCCAGCAGCTTGTCAACAGGGGGCTCCTACGAGCAGTACTTC. Translation: CASSLSTGGSYEQYF.